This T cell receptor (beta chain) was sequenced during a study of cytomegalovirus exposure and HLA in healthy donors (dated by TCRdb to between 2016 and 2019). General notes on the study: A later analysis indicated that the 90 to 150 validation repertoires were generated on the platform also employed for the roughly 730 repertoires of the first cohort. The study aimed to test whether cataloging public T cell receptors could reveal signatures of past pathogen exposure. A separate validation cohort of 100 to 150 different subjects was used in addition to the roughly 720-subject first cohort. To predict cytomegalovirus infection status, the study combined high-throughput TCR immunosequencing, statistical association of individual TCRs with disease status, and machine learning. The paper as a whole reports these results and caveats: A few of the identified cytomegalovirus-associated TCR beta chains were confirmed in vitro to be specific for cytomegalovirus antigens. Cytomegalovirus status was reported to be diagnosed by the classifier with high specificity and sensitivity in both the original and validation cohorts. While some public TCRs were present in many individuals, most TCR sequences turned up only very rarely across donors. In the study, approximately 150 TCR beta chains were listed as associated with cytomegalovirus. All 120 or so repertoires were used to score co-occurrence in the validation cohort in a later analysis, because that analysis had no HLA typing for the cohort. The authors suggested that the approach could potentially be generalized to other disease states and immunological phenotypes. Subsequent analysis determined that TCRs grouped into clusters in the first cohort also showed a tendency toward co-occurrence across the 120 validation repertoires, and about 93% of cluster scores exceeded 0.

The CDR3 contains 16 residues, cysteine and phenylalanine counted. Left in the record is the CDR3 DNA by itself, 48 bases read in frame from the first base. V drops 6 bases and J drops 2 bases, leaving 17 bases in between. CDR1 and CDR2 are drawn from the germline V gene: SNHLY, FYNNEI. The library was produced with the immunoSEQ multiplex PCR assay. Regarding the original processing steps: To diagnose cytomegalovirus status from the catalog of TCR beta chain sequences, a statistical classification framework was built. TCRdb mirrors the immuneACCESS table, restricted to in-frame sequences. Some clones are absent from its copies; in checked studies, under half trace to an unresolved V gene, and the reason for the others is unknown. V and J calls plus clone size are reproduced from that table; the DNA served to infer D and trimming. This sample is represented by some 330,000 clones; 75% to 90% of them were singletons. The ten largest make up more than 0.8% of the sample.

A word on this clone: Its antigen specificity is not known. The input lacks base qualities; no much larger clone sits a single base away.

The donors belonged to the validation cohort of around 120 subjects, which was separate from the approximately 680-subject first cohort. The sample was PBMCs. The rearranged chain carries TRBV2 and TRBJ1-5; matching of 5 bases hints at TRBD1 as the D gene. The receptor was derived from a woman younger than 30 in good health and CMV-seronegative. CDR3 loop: CASSAPGYEGNQPQHF. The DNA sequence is TGTGCCAGCAGCGCCCCAGGGTATGAAGGCAATCAGCCCCAGCATTTT.